Each of the 10 T cell receptor beta chains below was sequenced from the same sample in a study of CD8 T cells in ankylosing spondylitis. TCRdb re-derived calls from the 5' RACE reads in MiXCR, one entry per CDR3 protein. The repertoire includes about 310,000 distinct CDR3 sequences, 20% to 25% of them detected once, and roughly 3.6% sits in the top ten. Specimen: blood, either unsorted or a sorted T cell fraction (not recorded which). These receptors originate from a female donor with ankylosing spondylitis or in good health (not recorded which).

The V and J genes are TRBV28 and TRBJ2-1, with 7 bases fitting TRBD2. The V segment lost 9 bases and the J segment 2 bases; nucleotides outside the gene matches: 10. Per the germline V gene, CDR1 is MDHEN and CDR2 is SYDVKM. The CDR3 loop spans 15 amino acids. The DNA of the CDR3 is TGTGCCAGGTCTGGAGGGACTAACACCTACAATGAGCAGTTCTTC. Translating it yields CARSGGTNTYNEQFF.

This clonotype came up many times. V gene TRBV6-1 combines with J gene TRBJ1-1; D is unclear. Between the trimmed V and J ends, which lost 4 bases and 0 bases, there was a span of 6 bases. This CDR3 contains 13 residues. Germline-derived CDR1 and CDR2 are MNHNS and SASEGT. CDR3 amino acids: CASSATMNTEAFF. The CDR3 region has the DNA TGTGCCAGCAGTGCTACAATGAACACTGAAGCTTTCTTT.

The chain is built from TRBV6-1 and TRBJ2-7, with 7 positions matching TRBD1. Germline values: CDR1 MNHNS, CDR2 SASEGT. This CDR3 has 15 amino acids. The V gene end was trimmed by 5 bases and the J gene end by 1 base; junction bases not matched to a gene: 8. CDR3 bases: TGTGCCAGCAGTCCGCCGGGACAGATATCCTACGAGCAGTACTTC. Amino acid sequence: CASSPPGQISYEQYF.

This clonotype was counted between two and nine times. This chain connects TRBV20-1 to TRBJ2-7; 9 positions agree with TRBD1. This CDR3 comprises 15 residues. Germline CDR1 reads DFQATT; CDR2 reads SNEGSKA (reference sequence). With V trimmed by 5 bases and J by 2 bases, 10 bases remained unmatched. DNA for the CDR3: TGCAGTGCTTCTCCCGGGACAGGGTTTGCCTACGAGCAGTACTTC. Protein: CSASPGTGFAYEQYF.

This clonotype was observed a few times. This sequence joins TRBV2 and TRBJ2-7; TRBD1 might be the D (6 bases). Trimming removed 3 bases at V and 2 bases at J, with 17 bases between. This CDR3 has 16 residues. Looked up from germline, CDR1 is SNHLY and CDR2 is FYNNEI. CDR3 DNA: TGTGCCAGCAGTGAGGAAGTACCAGGGGCCGCCTACGAGCAGTACTTC. It translates to CASSEEVPGAAYEQYF.

This clonotype was found a few times. The genes are TRBV20-1 and TRBJ2-3, with D uncertain. Germline values: CDR1 DFQATT, CDR2 SNEGSKA (reference sequence). This CDR3 contains 12 residues. The V gene lost 3 bases and the J gene lost 6 bases, with 10 bases spanning the gap. The CDR3 DNA sequence: TGCAGTGCTAGCCCCCCCTTGGATACGCAGTATTTT. It specifies CSASPPLDTQYF.

V and J are TRBV27 and TRBJ1-5; 9 bases align to TRBD1. Per the germline V gene, CDR1 is MNHEY and CDR2 is SMNVEV (reference sequence). The CDR3 contains 15 residues. Trimming removed 5 bases from V and 7 bases from J; junction bases left unmatched: 9. As DNA, the CDR3 is TGTGCCAGCAGTCCGGGGACAGGGACCGGACAGCCCCAGCATTTT. Amino acid sequence: CASSPGTGTGQPQHF.

This clonotype was detected only a few times. The V call is TRBV19, the J call TRBJ1-6, with D maybe TRBD1 (5 bases). Germline CDR1 reads LNHDA; CDR2 reads SQIVND (reference sequence). V was pared by 5 bases and J by 7 bases, with 15 bases between. This CDR3 region has 15 residues. CDR3 sequence reads: CASSLAGDGNSPLHF. The CDR3, as DNA: TGTGCCAGTAGTCTCGCCGGGGACGGCAATTCACCCCTCCACTTT.

This clonotype was detected a few times. The V and J genes are TRBV20-1 and TRBJ2-5, with 15 bases that match TRBD2. The V gene end was trimmed by 6 bases and the J gene end by 5 bases; junction bases not matched to a gene: 10. Germline values: CDR1 DFQATT, CDR2 SNEGSKA (reference sequence). The CDR3 covers 16 residues. CDR3 protein: CSAQGLAGGGEETQYF. CDR3 DNA: TGCAGTGCCCAGGGACTAGCGGGAGGAGGGGAGGAGACCCAGTACTTC.

The chain uses TRBV14 and TRBJ2-3; D is possibly TRBD1 or TRBD2 (5 bases each). The germline CDR1 and CDR2 sequences are SGHDN and FVKESK. CDR3 length: 15 amino acids. V shed 0 bases and J shed 5 bases, with 12 bases lying between them. CDR3 protein: CASSQEGVLGDTQYF. The CDR3 DNA reads TGTGCCAGCAGCCAAGAGGGGGTGCTGGGAGATACGCAGTATTTT.